This TCR beta chain derives from a study of cytomegalovirus exposure and HLA in healthy donors (dated by TCRdb to 2016 to 2017). General notes on the study: In an earlier analysis of roughly 590 of the donors, around 300 Gb of sequence data and some 100 million unique TCR beta sequences from about 179 million T cells were reported. A separate validation cohort of about 110 different subjects was used in addition to the roughly 720-subject first cohort. Roughly 310 gigabases of sequencing data and some 85 million unique TCR sequences were included in an early release covering around 600 HLA-typed donors. In a later analysis, previously published TCR beta repertoires from roughly 710 donors were re-analyzed and high-resolution HLA genotyping was added so that TCR occurrence patterns could be studied. The aim of the study was to test whether cataloging public T cell receptors could identify signatures of past pathogen exposure. Every discovery cohort repertoire had been produced on one sequencing platform. Genome-wide SNP genotypes for about 65% of the roughly 700 donors were used in a later genetic analysis, which treated that subset as a discovery cohort. The T cell repertoires of 666 subjects were profiled by immunosequencing and related to cytomegalovirus serostatus. On average, roughly 240,000 unique TCR beta nucleotide sequences were sequenced per donor among more than 350 genotyped donors of the cohort, with roughly a sixth of those sequences being non-productive. An earlier analysis of some 500 of the donors used high-throughput TCR beta sequencing to judge whether each TCR beta V gene segment behaved as functional or pseudogenic. Both class I and class II loci were covered by HLA typing, at four-digit resolution. To predict cytomegalovirus infection status, the study brought together high-throughput TCR immunosequencing, statistical association of individual TCRs with disease status, and machine learning. Several DR-DQ haplotypes were treated as single units for association and clustering because of strong linkage in the cohort. In the later analysis, no new phenotypic data were used to find candidate immune exposures; instead, reliance was placed on TCR beta sequences and their occurrence across donors. The number of typed donors differed by locus: roughly 629-630 for A, B, C, DRB1 and DQB1; 522 for DQA1; approximately 610 for DPA1; and around 470 for DPB1. Of the roughly 400 genotyped donors, 65% to 90% fell in the genetic ancestry cluster associated with self-reported Caucasian donors. Alongside the repertoire data, information on donor age, sex, ethnicity and CMV serostatus was compiled.

In total, 500 to 700 healthy bone marrow donors made up the cohort. All cohort members were sampled while nominally healthy, although unrecorded immune exposures were likely present. The donor was CMV seropositive and belonged to the group of 250 to 350 seropositive cohort members. A peripheral blood sample was collected from each donor, and TCR beta sequencing was performed on peripheral blood mononuclear cells. Genomic DNA was extracted from the blood cell samples with the Qiagen DNeasy Blood Extraction Kit. The method was the immunoSEQ multiplex PCR assay. A mixture of 60 forward primers for TCR Vbeta segments and 13 reverse primers for TCR Jbeta segments was used in the multiplex PCR. The CDR3 region of rearranged TCR beta genes was amplified from genomic DNA by a multiplex PCR assay. On the Illumina HiSeq System, the amplified TCR beta libraries were sequenced as 87-base-pair reads. In the authors' own workflow: Across the 600 to 700 repertoires, a later analysis counted 80 million or so unique TCR beta chains, roughly 11 million of which were shared by at least two donors. A nearest-neighbor algorithm error-corrected the raw reads and collapsed the reads into unique sequences, merging closely related sequences to remove PCR and sequencing errors. To assign V, D and J gene segments, CDR3 sequences were aligned to IMGT reference sequences. For a sequence to be retained, at least a six-nucleotide match to both a V gene segment and a J gene segment was required. A rearrangement counted as productive if the CDR3 had no stop codons and remained in frame with V and J, and every other rearrangement counted as non-productive. CDR3 was defined by IMGT convention, running from the second conserved V-encoded cysteine to the conserved J-encoded phenylalanine. Sequences without an unambiguous match to a single V gene segment were excluded from the earlier analysis of 587 of the donors. An earlier analysis of under 750 of the donors called V segments functional above 56.7% productive rearrangements and segregating when the between-donor standard deviation exceeded 5%. To diagnose cytomegalovirus status from the catalog of TCR beta chain sequences, a statistical classification framework was built. A later analysis assigned V and J genes by comparing TCR nucleotide sequences with IMGT/GENE-DB human TR gene sequences. A later analysis assigned CDR3 sequences and most-parsimonious VDJ recombination scenarios with the TCRdist pipeline. In a later analysis, each TCR beta chain was defined by its CDR3 amino acid sequence together with its V-gene family, and reads lacking a unique V-gene family were excluded. In a later analysis, 450 to 600 highly shared, low-generation-probability nucleotide sequences were removed to address suspected cross-contamination and a sequencing artifact. In a later analysis, a clonal expansion index was calculated for each public chain from normalized within-repertoire ranks of inferred template counts. A later analysis computed generation probabilities with a VDJ recombination model fitted to out-of-frame rearrangements, and checked the results against IGoR. In a later analysis, hypergeometric tests were used to score TCR-TCR, TCR-HLA and TCR-CMV co-occurrence, with a repertoire-size bias correction applied to TCR pairs. False discovery rates were estimated in a later analysis by permuting HLA or CMV assignments 20 times. In a later analysis, co-occurring TCRs were grouped using DBSCAN, with TCRdist sequence similarity added in when clustering inside HLA-allele-positive subsets. Co-occurrence clustering excluded repertoires with fewer than 30,000 or more than 120,000 public chains, plus five with anomalous nucleotide sharing. Here the immuneACCESS table is served through TCRdb, limited to in-frame sequences with V and J called. Missing clones are a known gap in these copies; in checked studies unresolved V genes cover under half, and the rest lacks a known reason. V, J and clone size reflect that table, while D and trimming were determined from the DNA. The sample table records about 78,000 clones; around 70% of these occur just once. Clones ranked in the top ten supply approximately 12% of the sample.

What the authors observed across the whole study: Across donors, most TCR sequences were observed very rarely, whereas some public TCRs were present in many individuals. The sequencing pipeline was judged likely to have produced a cluster of highly shared sequence variants as a technical artifact. According to a later analysis, parvovirus B19, influenza, CMV and Epstein-Barr virus appeared linked to several top co-occurrence clusters. In a later analysis, the rate of TCR association differed among HLA loci, with DRB1 alleles having the most associated TCRs and HLA-C alleles having the fewest. Only TCR beta chains were sequenced in this cohort, and the absence of alpha or paired-chain data limited detectable features. The classifier was reported to diagnose cytomegalovirus status with high specificity and sensitivity in both the original and validation cohorts. According to the authors, the approach could potentially be generalized to other disease states and immunological phenotypes. In a later analysis, some 17,000 TCR beta sequences were associated with specific HLA alleles at a false discovery rate of 0.05. A total of fewer than 200 TCR beta chains were listed by the study as associated with cytomegalovirus. Most CMV-associated TCR beta chains appeared to be HLA-restricted in a later analysis, and the HLA associations seemed to be driven largely by CMV exposure. In a later analysis, HLA-associated TCR beta chains were found to be more clonally expanded and to have lower generation probabilities than equally common non-associated chains. Presence/absence analyses assumed roughly uniform sequencing depth across donors, an assumption that may not hold. Correlated functional status among segregating V segments might be attributable to linkage disequilibrium, but an unknown experimental factor could not be ruled out. Some IMGT-functional V segments, including TRBV6-2 and TRBV6-3, could not be told apart with the 87-base-pair reads, so those segments were excluded. A further reported finding was that TCR beta sequences accurately predicted the HLA-A and HLA-B alleles for most subjects in the first cohort. For the cohort, immune exposure information was limited to CMV serostatus. Because HLA typing was unavailable for some donors at each locus, only the typed subset was used in association tests. In vitro tests confirmed that a few of the cytomegalovirus-associated TCR beta chains recognize cytomegalovirus antigens. V-gene and J-gene trimming of TCR beta chains was associated with a missense DCLRE1C variant in a later genetic analysis, and the association was replicated in an independent cohort. According to a later genetic analysis, donors in an Asian-associated ancestry cluster had fewer N-insertions in productive TCRs than the approximately 700-donor mean. Because counts were too low, approximately 15 rarely observed V segments, including chromosome 9 orphons, were excluded from the earlier analysis of around 640 of the donors. An earlier analysis of approximately 540 of the donors showed that most TCR beta V segments appeared in productive rearrangements either about 87% or about 30% of the time, which broadly matched IMGT annotations. When HLA alleles, especially DR and DQ, strongly co-occurred, attributing TCR associations to individual alleles was difficult.

Reading from cysteine to phenylalanine, the CDR3 counts 15 amino acids. Only the CDR3 DNA is retained, 45 bases long and in frame from the first base. V was cut back by 1 base and J by 1 base, leaving a gap of 10 bases between them. The germline V gene (reference sequence) specifies SEHNR as CDR1 and FQNEAQ as CDR2. This clone was counted a few times. It has no known antigen specificity. No much larger clone is present one base from it, and per-base qualities are unavailable. The sequencing sample was made of PBMCs. The rearrangement joined TRBV7-9 to TRBJ1-2, and the D gene may be TRBD1, 6 bases matching. The sequence was obtained from a woman aged 40-49 years in good health and CMV-seropositive. The DNA is TGTGCCAGCAGCTTAGGCTGGACAGATAACTATGGCTACACCTTC. Translation gives CASSLGWTDNYGYTF.